These 9 T cell receptor beta chains came from one sample sequenced in a study of blood T cells in healthy people across ages. The authors ran a second PCR of about 7 to 11 cycles using a sample-barcoded 5' primer and a J-beta primer mix. TCRdb redid the calling of the 5' RACE reads with MiXCR, one entry per CDR3 protein. The table includes approximately 490,000 distinct CDR3 sequences, under 30% detected once. The same sample was also used in a study of T cells of mothers and their children.

The sample taken for sequencing was blood. All receptors derive from a boy younger than 18 in good health.

This clonotype was seen a few times. The chain recombines TRBV3-1 with TRBJ2-5; 8 bases are shared with TRBD2. The end of the DNA aligns better with TRBJ2-7, so the J call may be wrong. This CDR3 region has 16 residues. Germline CDR1 and CDR2: LGHDT and YNNKEL (reference sequence). The CDR3, as DNA: TGTGCCAGCAGCCCGACTTGGCGGGGGGAAACCTACGAGCAGTACTTC. Protein: CASSPTWRGETYEQYF.

The chain uses TRBV4-3 and TRBJ2-2; tentatively, D is TRBD2 (6 bases). This CDR3 comprises 15 residues. V was clipped by 1 base and J by 6 bases, with 12 bases between them. Germline assignment: CDR1 LGHNA and CDR2 YSLEER. The CDR3 sequence is CASSQGQGGPGELFF. The CDR3 region has the DNA TGCGCCAGCAGCCAAGGTCAGGGAGGACCCGGGGAGCTGTTTTTT.

This clonotype was seen only a few times. The chain couples TRBV20-1 to TRBJ2-1; D might be TRBD2 (5 bases). Trimming removed 6 bases from V and 0 bases from J, with 9 bases in between. Germline V gene sequence: CDR1 DFQATT, CDR2 SNEGSKA (reference sequence). The CDR3 covers 13 residues. CDR3 protein: CSAEGGSYNEQFF. In DNA form, the CDR3 reads TGCAGTGCCGAGGGCGGCTCCTACAATGAGCAGTTCTTC.

A word on this clonotype: A much larger clone is a single base away; this may be a read error. The rearrangement links TRBV29-1 to TRBJ2-5; D is ambiguous. CDR3 size: 13 residues. V was shortened by 6 bases and J by 0 bases, with 11 bases between the two germline ends. Germline CDR1 is SQVTM and CDR2 is ANQGSEA. The CDR3 DNA reads as TGCAGCGTGATGGCACCGAACCAAGAGACCCAGTACTTC. The encoded protein is CSVMAPNQETQYF.

The V and J genes are TRBV20-1 and TRBJ1-5; D is possibly TRBD1 (5 bases). Trimming pared 3 bases from V and 2 bases from J, leaving 11 bases between. This CDR3 has 14 amino acids. Germline assignment: CDR1 DFQATT and CDR2 SNEGSKA (reference sequence). The CDR3, as DNA: TGCAGTGCTAGGGTGCGGGGGGGCAATCAGCCCCAGCATTTT. It yields the protein CSARVRGGNQPQHF.

V is TRBV4-2 and J is TRBJ2-7; 9 bases align to TRBD2. The V and J ends lost 3 bases and 5 bases, in that order; junction bases with no gene match: 14. Per germline, CDR1 LGHNA and CDR2 YNFKEQ. The CDR3 is 17 residues long. This chain's CDR3 is CASSHGRVSGRGDEQYF. DNA of the CDR3: TGTGCCAGCAGCCATGGTAGGGTTAGCGGGAGAGGAGACGAGCAGTACTTC.

The gene calls are TRBV6-1 and TRBJ2-2; the D is unclear. The length of the CDR3 is 15 residues. Germline values: CDR1 MNHNS, CDR2 SASEGT. Trimming took 4 bases from V and 3 from J, leaving 12 bases between them. The CDR3 spells CASSVRRGHTGELFF. The DNA of the CDR3 is TGTGCCAGCAGTGTCCGCCGCGGACACACCGGGGAGCTGTTTTTT.

Turning to this clonotype: A read error may produce the germline difference seen at one junction end. The chain joins TRBV20-1 to TRBJ2-1; possible D gene TRBD1, 5 bases. This CDR3 comprises 13 residues. Germline V gene data show CDR1 as DFQATT and CDR2 as SNEGSKA (reference sequence). CDR3 protein: CSARADRPNERFF. The DNA of the CDR3 is TGCAGTGCTAGAGCCGACAGACCCAATGAGCGGTTCTTC.

This clonotype was recorded a few times. The chain combines TRBV3-1 with TRBJ2-7; TRBD1 aligns across 7 bases. With V trimmed by 5 bases and J by 3 bases, 7 bases remained unmatched. CDR1 and CDR2 from the germline V gene are LGHDT and YNNKEL (reference sequence). This CDR3 spans 14 amino acids. The DNA for the CDR3 is TGTGCCAGCAGCTTTCGACAGGGACGCTACGAGCAGTACTTC. It yields the protein CASSFRQGRYEQYF.